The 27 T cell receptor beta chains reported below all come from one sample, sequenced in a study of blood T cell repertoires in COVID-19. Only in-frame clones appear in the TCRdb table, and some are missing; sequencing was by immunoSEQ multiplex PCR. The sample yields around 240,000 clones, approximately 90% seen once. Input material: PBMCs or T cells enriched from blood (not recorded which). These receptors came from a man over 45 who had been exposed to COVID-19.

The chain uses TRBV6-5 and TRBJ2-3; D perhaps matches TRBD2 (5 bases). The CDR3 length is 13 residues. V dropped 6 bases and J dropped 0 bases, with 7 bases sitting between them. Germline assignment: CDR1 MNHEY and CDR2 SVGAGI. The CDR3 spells CASSGLSTDTQYF. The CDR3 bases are TGTGCCAGCAGCGGACTTAGCACAGATACGCAGTATTTT.

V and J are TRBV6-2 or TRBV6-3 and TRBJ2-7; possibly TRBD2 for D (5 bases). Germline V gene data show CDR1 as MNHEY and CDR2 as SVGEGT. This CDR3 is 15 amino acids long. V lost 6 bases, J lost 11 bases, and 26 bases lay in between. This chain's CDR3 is CASSPGRAGKVEKYF. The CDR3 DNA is TGTGCCAGCAGCCCCGGGCGGGCAGGTAAAGTTGAAAAGTACTTC.

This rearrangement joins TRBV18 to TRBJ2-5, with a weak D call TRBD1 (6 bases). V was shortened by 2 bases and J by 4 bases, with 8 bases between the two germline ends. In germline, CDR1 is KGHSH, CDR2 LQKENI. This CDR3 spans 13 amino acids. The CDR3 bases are TGTGCCAGCTCACCATCAGGGGCAGAGACCCAGTACTTC. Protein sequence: CASSPSGAETQYF.

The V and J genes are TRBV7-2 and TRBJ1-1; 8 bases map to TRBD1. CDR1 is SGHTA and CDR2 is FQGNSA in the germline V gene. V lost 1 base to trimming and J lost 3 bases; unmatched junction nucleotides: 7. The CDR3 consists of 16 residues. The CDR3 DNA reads TGTGCCAGCAGCTTAGTAGCAGGGGGCGTTGACACTGAAGCTTTCTTT. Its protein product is CASSLVAGGVDTEAFF.

The CDR3: CATSQGANYGYTF. For the CDR3, the DNA is TGTGCCACCTCACAGGGTGCTAACTATGGCTACACCTTC. This sequence joins TRBV28 and TRBJ1-2, with a possible D match to TRBD1 (6 bases). This CDR3 comprises 13 residues. CDR1 MDHEN and CDR2 SYDVKM come from the germline V gene. The V and J ends lost 10 bases and 0 bases respectively, with 12 bases between them.

The CDR3 DNA reads TGTGCCACCAGCAGAGATTGGCCCGGGGATGGCTACACCTTC. It is translated as CATSRDWPGDGYTF. The chain is built from TRBV15 and TRBJ1-2; D ambiguous. The V and J ends lost 0 bases and 6 bases respectively, with 11 bases between them. The CDR3 extends over 14 amino acids. Germline V gene sequence: CDR1 LNHNV, CDR2 YYDKDF (reference sequence).

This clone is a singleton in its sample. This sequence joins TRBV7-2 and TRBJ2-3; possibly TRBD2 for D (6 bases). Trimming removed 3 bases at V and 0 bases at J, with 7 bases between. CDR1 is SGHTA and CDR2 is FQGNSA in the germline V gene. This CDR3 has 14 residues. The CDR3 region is CASSFSGSTDTQYF. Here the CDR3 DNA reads TGTGCCAGCAGCTTTAGCGGAAGCACAGATACGCAGTATTTT.

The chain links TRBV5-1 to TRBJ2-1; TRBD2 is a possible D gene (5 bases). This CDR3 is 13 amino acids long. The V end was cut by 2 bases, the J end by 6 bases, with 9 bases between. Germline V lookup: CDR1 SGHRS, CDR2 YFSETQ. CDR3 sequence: CASSLGLFNEQFF. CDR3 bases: TGCGCCAGCAGCTTAGGACTGTTCAATGAGCAGTTCTTC.

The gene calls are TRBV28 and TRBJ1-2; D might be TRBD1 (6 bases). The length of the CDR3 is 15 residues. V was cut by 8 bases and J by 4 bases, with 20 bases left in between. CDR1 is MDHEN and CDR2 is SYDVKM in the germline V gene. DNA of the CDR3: TGTGCCAGCTCCTACCGGCCGGGGGGGGCCTATGGCTACACCTTC. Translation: CASSYRPGGAYGYTF.

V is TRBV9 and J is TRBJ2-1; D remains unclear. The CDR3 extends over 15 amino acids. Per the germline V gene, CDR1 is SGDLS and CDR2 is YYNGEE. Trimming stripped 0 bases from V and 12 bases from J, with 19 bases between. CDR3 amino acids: CASSVGGYNEFTQFF. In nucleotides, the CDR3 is TGTGCCAGCAGCGTAGGCGGATACAATGAGTTTACGCAGTTCTTC.

The CDR3 region is CASSRVSTDTQYF. The CDR3 nucleotides read TGTGCCAGCAGCCGGGTCTCCACAGATACGCAGTATTTT. The V call is TRBV7-9, the J call TRBJ2-3; D is undetermined. The CDR3 covers 13 residues. V lost 5 bases to trimming and J lost 2 bases, with 8 bases between them. In germline, CDR1 is SEHNR, CDR2 FQNEAQ (reference sequence).

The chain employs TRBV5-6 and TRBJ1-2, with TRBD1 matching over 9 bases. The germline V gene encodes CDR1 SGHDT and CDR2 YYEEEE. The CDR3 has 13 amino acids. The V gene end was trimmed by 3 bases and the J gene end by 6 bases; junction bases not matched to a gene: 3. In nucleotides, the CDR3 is TGTGCCAGCAGCTGGACAGGGGAACATGGCTACACCTTC. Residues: CASSWTGEHGYTF. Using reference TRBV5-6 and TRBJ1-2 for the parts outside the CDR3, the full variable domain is DAGVTQSPTHLIKTRGQQVTLRCSPKSGHDTVSWYQQALGQGPQFIFQYYEEEERQRGNFPDRFSGHQFPNYSSELNVNALLLGDSALYLCASSWTGEHGYTFGSGTRLTVV.

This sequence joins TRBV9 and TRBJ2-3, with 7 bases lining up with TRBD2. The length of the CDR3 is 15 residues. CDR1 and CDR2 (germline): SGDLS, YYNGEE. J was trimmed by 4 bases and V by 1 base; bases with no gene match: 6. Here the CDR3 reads CASSVLVAGADTQYF. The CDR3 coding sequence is TGTGCCAGCAGCGTATTAGTCGCGGGGGCAGATACGCAGTATTTT.

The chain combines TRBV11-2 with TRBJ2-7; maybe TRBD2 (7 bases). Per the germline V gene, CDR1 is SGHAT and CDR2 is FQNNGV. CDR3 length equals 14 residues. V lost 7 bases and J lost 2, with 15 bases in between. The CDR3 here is CASTWEGGPYEQYV. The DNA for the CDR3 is TGTGCCAGCACCTGGGAGGGGGGCCCCTACGAGCAGTACGTC.

For the CDR3, the DNA is TGTGCCAGCTCAAGCGGGGGGTCCTACGAGCAGTACGTC. Translating it yields CASSSGGSYEQYV. The V call is TRBV5-4, the J call TRBJ2-7; TRBD2 matches at 9 bases. V lost 7 bases, J lost 1 base, and 3 bases stayed unmatched. Looked up from germline, CDR1 is SGHNT and CDR2 is YYREEE (reference sequence). This CDR3 is built from 13 residues.

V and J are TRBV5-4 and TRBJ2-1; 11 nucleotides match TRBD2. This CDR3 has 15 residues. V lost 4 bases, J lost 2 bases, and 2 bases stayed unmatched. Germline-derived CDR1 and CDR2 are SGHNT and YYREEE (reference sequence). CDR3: CASSLSGRAYNEQFF. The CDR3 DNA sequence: TGTGCCAGCAGCCTTAGCGGGAGGGCCTACAATGAGCAGTTCTTC. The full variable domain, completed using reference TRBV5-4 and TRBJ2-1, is ETGVTQSPTHLIKTRGQQVTLRCSSQSGHNTVSWYQQALGQGPQFIFQYYREEENGRGNFPPRFSGLQFPNYSSELNVNALELDDSALYLCASSLSGRAYNEQFFGPGTRLTVL.

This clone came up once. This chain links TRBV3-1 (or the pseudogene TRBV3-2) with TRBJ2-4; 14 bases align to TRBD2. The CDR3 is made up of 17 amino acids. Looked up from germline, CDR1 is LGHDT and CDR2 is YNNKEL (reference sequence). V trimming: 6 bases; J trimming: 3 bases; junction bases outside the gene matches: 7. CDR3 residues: CASSPGLAGGRKNIQYF. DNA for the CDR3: TGTGCCAGCAGTCCAGGACTAGCGGGGGGCCGCAAAAACATTCAGTACTTC.

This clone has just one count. In nucleotides, the CDR3 is TGTGCCAGCAGTGGCGAGGCGCGCCGGGACAGACTCTACGAGCAGTACTTC. Translation gives CASSGEARRDRLYEQYF. The chain is built from TRBV27 and TRBJ2-7, with TRBD1 matching 7 bases. CDR1 and CDR2 from the germline V gene are MNHEY and SMNVEV (reference sequence). This CDR3 region has 17 residues. Trimming removed 5 bases from V and 3 bases from J; junction bases left unmatched: 16.

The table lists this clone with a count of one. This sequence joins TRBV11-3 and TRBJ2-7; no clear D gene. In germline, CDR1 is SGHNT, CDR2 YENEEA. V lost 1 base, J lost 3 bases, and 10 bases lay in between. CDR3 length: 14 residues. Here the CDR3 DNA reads TGTGCCAGCAGCTTAGTCGGTCGGGTCTACGAGCAGTACGTC. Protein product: CASSLVGRVYEQYV.

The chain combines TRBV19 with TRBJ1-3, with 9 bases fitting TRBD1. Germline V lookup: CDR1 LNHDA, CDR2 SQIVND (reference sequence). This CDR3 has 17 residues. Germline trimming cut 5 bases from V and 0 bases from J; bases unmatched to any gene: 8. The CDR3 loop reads CASSRTGDFNSGNTIYF. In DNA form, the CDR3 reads TGTGCCAGTAGTCGGACAGGGGACTTTAACTCTGGAAACACCATATATTTT.

DNA of the CDR3: TGTGCCAGCAGCCGGAGACAGGGCTCCTACTATGGCTACACCTTC. Amino acid sequence: CASSRRQGSYYGYTF. J is TRBJ1-2 and V is TRBV3-1 (or the pseudogene TRBV3-2); the match to TRBD1 covers 7 bases. Trimming took 4 bases from V and 3 from J; bases not matched to a gene: 8. The CDR3 sequence is 15 residues long. CDR1 and CDR2 (germline): LGHDT, YNNKEL (reference sequence).

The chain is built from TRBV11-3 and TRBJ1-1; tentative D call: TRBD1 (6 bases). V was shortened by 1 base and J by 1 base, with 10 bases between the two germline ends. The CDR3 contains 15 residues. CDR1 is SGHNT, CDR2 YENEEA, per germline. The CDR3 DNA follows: TGTGCCAGCAGCTTAGTGGGACAAAAGAACACTGAAGCTTTCTTT. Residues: CASSLVGQKNTEAFF.

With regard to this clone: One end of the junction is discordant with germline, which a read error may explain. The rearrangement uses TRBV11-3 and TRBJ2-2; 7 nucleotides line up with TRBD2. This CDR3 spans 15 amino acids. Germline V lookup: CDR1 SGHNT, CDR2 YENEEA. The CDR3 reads CASSLGAGLPGELFF. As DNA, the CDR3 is TGTGCCAGCAGTTTAGGAGCGGGATTGCCCGGGGAGCTGTTTTTT.

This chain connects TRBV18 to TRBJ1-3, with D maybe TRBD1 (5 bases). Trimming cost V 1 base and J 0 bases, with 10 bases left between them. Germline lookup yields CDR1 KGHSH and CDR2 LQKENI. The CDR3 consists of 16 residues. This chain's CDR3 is CASSPQGPSSGNTIYF. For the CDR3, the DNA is TGTGCCAGCTCACCACAGGGGCCTTCCTCTGGAAACACCATATATTTT. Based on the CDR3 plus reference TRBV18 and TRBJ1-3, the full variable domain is NAGVMQNPRHLVRRRGQEARLRCSPMKGHSHVYWYRQLPEEGLKFMVYLQKENIIDESGMPKERFSAEFPKEGPSILRIQQVVRGDSAAYFCASSPQGPSSGNTIYFGEGSWLTVV.

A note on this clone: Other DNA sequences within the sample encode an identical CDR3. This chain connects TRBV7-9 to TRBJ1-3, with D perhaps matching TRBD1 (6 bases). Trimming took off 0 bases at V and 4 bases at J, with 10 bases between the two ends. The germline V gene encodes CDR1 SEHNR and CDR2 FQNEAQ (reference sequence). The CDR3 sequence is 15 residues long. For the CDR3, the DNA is TGTGCCAGCAGCTTAGCGGGGGCACGGGGAAACACCATATATTTT. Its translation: CASSLAGARGNTIYF.

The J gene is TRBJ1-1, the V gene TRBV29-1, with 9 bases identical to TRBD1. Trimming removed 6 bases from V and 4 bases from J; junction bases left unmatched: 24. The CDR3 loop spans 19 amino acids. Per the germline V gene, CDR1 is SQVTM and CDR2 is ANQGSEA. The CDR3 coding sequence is TGCAGCGTACGCACCGGGACAGGGTTCGATAAGCCCGTACGCACTGAAGCTTTCTTT. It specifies CSVRTGTGFDKPVRTEAFF.

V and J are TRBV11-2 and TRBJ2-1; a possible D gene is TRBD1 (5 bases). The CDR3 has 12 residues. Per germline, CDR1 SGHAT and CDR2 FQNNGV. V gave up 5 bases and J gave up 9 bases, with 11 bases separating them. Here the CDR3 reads CASSPQRGEQFF. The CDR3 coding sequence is TGTGCCAGCAGCCCCCAAAGGGGTGAGCAGTTCTTC.